This is a list of T cell receptor beta chains from one sample in a study of cytomegalovirus exposure and HLA in healthy donors. Produced via immunoSEQ multiplex PCR; TCRdb's table is partial and in-frame only. The data contain roughly 180,000 clones, around 83% of them seen just once; the ten biggest clones take up more than 0.95%. Sequencing was performed on PBMCs. The receptors derive from a girl aged 2 to 10 in good health and CMV-seropositive. Both conserved end residues are part of each CDR3.

v_call: TRBV5-4; j_call: TRBJ1-4; cdr3_aa: CASSWSTDEKLFF
v_call: TRBV30; j_call: TRBJ1-4; cdr3_aa: CAWRQPGTGDEKLFF
v_call: TRBV5-1; j_call: TRBJ2-1; cdr3_aa: CASSLLTSGGAGEQFF
v_call: TRBV5-1; j_call: TRBJ2-7; cdr3_aa: CASSPGLANVYEQYF
v_call: TRBV6-1; j_call: TRBJ1-2; cdr3_aa: CATGPPGNYGYTF
v_call: TRBV5-1; j_call: TRBJ1-2; cdr3_aa: CASSLDVTGSPYGYTF
v_call: TRBV7-6; j_call: TRBJ2-2; cdr3_aa: CASSFPRDKGANTGELFF
v_call: TRBV5-8; j_call: TRBJ2-3; cdr3_aa: CASSLSGSPDTQYF
v_call: TRBV28; j_call: TRBJ2-3; cdr3_aa: CASSLLVGTSGSSDTQYF
v_call: TRBV29-1; j_call: TRBJ2-3; cdr3_aa: CSVRYRVLDTQYF
v_call: TRBV19; j_call: TRBJ2-7; cdr3_aa: CASSDTGVTFYEQYF
v_call: TRBV5-1; j_call: TRBJ1-1; cdr3_aa: CASSVVFEGEAFF
v_call: TRBV19; j_call: TRBJ2-3; cdr3_aa: CASSILTDPSTDTQYF
v_call: TRBV10-1; j_call: TRBJ2-2; cdr3_aa: CASSLDTNTGELFF
v_call: TRBV29-1; j_call: TRBJ2-2; cdr3_aa: CSVGGQGDYGELFF
v_call: TRBV30; j_call: TRBJ1-1; cdr3_aa: CAWSTGLNTEAFF
v_call: TRBV5-1; j_call: TRBJ1-1; cdr3_aa: CASSLMFGDTEAFF
v_call: TRBV11-2; j_call: TRBJ1-4; cdr3_aa: CASSSMGRGLGEKLFF
v_call: TRBV2; j_call: TRBJ1-2; cdr3_aa: CASSDRSRGSYYGYTF
v_call: TRBV6-5; j_call: TRBJ1-2; cdr3_aa: CASSYEGSGYTF
v_call: TRBV2; j_call: TRBJ2-5; cdr3_aa: CASSGGGQETQYF
v_call: TRBV5-4; j_call: TRBJ1-1; cdr3_aa: CASSLRAGGGTEAFF
v_call: TRBV11-3; j_call: TRBJ2-2; cdr3_aa: CASSSSGKTNTGELFF
v_call: TRBV7-2; j_call: TRBJ1-2; cdr3_aa: CASSLFGGGWDYGYTF
v_call: TRBV6-5; j_call: TRBJ1-1; cdr3_aa: CASEEGMGTEAFF
v_call: TRBV9; j_call: TRBJ2-3; cdr3_aa: CASSNPAAGAYTQYF
v_call: TRBV5-4; j_call: TRBJ1-2; cdr3_aa: CASSLGGKTGASYGYTF
v_call: TRBV5-1; j_call: TRBJ2-1; cdr3_aa: CASSLLTGYNEQFF
v_call: TRBV15; j_call: TRBJ1-2; cdr3_aa: CATSSTGDYGYTF
v_call: TRBV27; j_call: TRBJ2-1; cdr3_aa: CASRPQTGYTYNEQFF
v_call: TRBV11-2; j_call: TRBJ1-4; cdr3_aa: CASGVEGTTNEKLFF
v_call: TRBV9; j_call: TRBJ1-2; cdr3_aa: CASSVGTGYYGYTF
v_call: TRBV19; j_call: TRBJ2-1; cdr3_aa: CASSTAFSYNEQFF
v_call: TRBV14; j_call: TRBJ2-7; cdr3_aa: CASSQDGLFTNEQYF
v_call: TRBV7-3; j_call: TRBJ2-1; cdr3_aa: CASSLTSRREAPYNEQFF
v_call: TRBV7-6; j_call: TRBJ1-6; cdr3_aa: CASSLDRGNSPLHF
v_call: TRBV30; j_call: TRBJ2-2; cdr3_aa: CAWSAGTGNLAGELFF
v_call: TRBV5-1; j_call: TRBJ2-7; cdr3_aa: CASSGMGTGNTYEQYF
v_call: TRBV4-1; j_call: TRBJ1-2; cdr3_aa: CASSQGDRATTGYGYTF
v_call: TRBV30; j_call: TRBJ1-2; cdr3_aa: CAWSGDRGTGAFYGYTF
v_call: TRBV30; j_call: TRBJ1-2; cdr3_aa: CAWSVRREQHYGYTF
v_call: TRBV5-1; j_call: TRBJ2-2; cdr3_aa: CASSVLAGGPTGELFF
v_call: TRBV27; j_call: TRBJ1-1; cdr3_aa: CASSLYRGSEAFF
v_call: TRBV11-3; j_call: TRBJ2-1; cdr3_aa: CASSLVAGTSGMAEQFF
v_call: TRBV5-1; j_call: NA; cdr3_aa: CASSSTGTSGSPGYEQYF
v_call: TRBV7-9; j_call: TRBJ2-7; cdr3_aa: CASSLARGDHEQYF
v_call: TRBV5-1; j_call: TRBJ2-2; cdr3_aa: CASSLIAGSTGELFF
v_call: TRBV6-1; j_call: TRBJ2-7; cdr3_aa: CASSLGLQYEQYF
v_call: TRBV2; j_call: TRBJ1-2; cdr3_aa: CASSSGKLGNYGYTF
v_call: TRBV6-6; j_call: TRBJ1-2; cdr3_aa: CASAQGQGGYGYTF
v_call: TRBV13; j_call: TRBJ1-5; cdr3_aa: CASSLAGQGGPQHF
v_call: TRBV29-1; j_call: TRBJ2-7; cdr3_aa: CSVGASSYEQYF
v_call: TRBV6-5; j_call: TRBJ1-1; cdr3_aa: CASSYSGRATEAFF
v_call: TRBV29-1; j_call: TRBJ2-1; cdr3_aa: CSVRGRVLDEQFF
v_call: TRBV5-4; j_call: TRBJ2-7; cdr3_aa: CASSLGLAGSSYEQYF